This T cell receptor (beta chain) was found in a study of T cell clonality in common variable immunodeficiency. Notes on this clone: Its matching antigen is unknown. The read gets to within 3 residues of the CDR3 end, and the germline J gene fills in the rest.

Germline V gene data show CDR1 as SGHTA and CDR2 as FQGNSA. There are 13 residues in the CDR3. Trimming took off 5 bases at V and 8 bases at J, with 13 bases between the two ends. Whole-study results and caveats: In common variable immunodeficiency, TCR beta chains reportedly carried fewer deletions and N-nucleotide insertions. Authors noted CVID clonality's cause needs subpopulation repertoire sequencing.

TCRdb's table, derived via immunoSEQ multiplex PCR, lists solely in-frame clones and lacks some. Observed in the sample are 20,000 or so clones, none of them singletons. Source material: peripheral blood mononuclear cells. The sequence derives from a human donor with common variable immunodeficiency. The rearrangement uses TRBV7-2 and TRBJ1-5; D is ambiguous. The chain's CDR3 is CASSKTNGEPQHF. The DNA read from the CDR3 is TGTGCCAGCAGCAAGACGAACGGGGAGCCC.